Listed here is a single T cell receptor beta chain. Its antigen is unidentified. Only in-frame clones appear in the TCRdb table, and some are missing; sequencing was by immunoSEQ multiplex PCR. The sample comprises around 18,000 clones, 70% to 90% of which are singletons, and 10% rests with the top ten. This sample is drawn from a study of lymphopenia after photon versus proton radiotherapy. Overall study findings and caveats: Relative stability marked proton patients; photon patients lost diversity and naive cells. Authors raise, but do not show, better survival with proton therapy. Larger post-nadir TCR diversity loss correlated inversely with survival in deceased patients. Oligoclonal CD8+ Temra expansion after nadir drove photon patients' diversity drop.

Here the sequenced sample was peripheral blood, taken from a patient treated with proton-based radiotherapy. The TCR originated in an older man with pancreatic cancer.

The CDR3 DNA sequence: TGTGCCAGTAACCCTTCTGGGGTGACTAACTATGGCTACACCTTC. This sequence encodes CASNPSGVTNYGYTF. The rearrangement joins TRBV19 to TRBJ1-2, with D hard to call. The CDR3 is 15 residues long. From germline, CDR1 is LNHDA and CDR2 SQIVND (reference sequence). The ends were cut back, 7 bases at V and 0 bases at J, with 15 bases in the middle.